One and the same sample provided the 10 T cell receptor beta chains below, sequenced in a study of Graves' ophthalmopathy and Graves' hyperthyroidism. RNA transcripts provided the template for amplifying TCR beta CDR3 regions. Following a first-round RT-PCR that used HTBI primers, a second-round multiplex PCR was carried out. TCRdb analysed the multiplex PCR reads with MiXCR anew, one entry per CDR3 protein. The profile shows over a million distinct CDR3 sequences, 35% to 45% of them singletons. Sequencing was done on a sample of peripheral blood or thyroid tissue (not recorded which). Every receptor here comes from an adult man with Graves' hyperthyroidism.

This clonotype showed up just a few times. The genes are TRBV6-5 and TRBJ2-7; D tentatively fits TRBD1 or TRBD2 (6 bases each). Germline assignment: CDR1 MNHEY and CDR2 SVGAGI. V lost 8 bases and J 2 bases, leaving 16 bases between the germline ends. The length of the CDR3 is 14 residues. This CDR3 is CASVKGGGTYEQYF. The CDR3 DNA sequence: TGTGCCAGCGTAAAGGGGGGTGGCACCTACGAGCAGTACTTC.

This clonotype was seen repeatedly, ten times or more. The DNA for the CDR3 is TGTGCCAGCAGCCATACAGGGGGTAGATCACCCCTCCACTTT. It is translated as CASSHTGGRSPLHF. V gene TRBV14 combines with J gene TRBJ1-6, with TRBD1 identical over 8 bases. CDR3 size: 14 residues. CDR1 is SGHDN and CDR2 is FVKESK in the germline V gene. Trimming cost V 3 bases and J 10 bases; bases outside gene matches: 5.

The genes are TRBV6-6 and TRBJ2-5; TRBD1 matches 11 bases. Germline loops: CDR1 MNHNY, CDR2 SVGAGI (reference sequence). V lost 6 bases and J lost 5; bases outside the gene matches: 8. This CDR3 spans 15 amino acids. The CDR3 sequence is CASRATGTGGETQYF. The CDR3 DNA is TGTGCCAGCAGAGCCACCGGGACAGGGGGTGAGACCCAGTACTTC.

This chain joins TRBV7-9 and TRBJ1-1, with D tentatively TRBD1 (6 bases). Germline CDR1 SEHNR, CDR2 FQNEAQ (reference sequence). With 7 bases removed from V and 1 base from J, the gap between germline ends came to 13 bases. The CDR3 covers 14 residues. CDR3 region: CASTPEGENTEAFF. For the CDR3, the DNA is TGTGCCAGCACCCCCGAGGGGGAGAACACTGAAGCTTTCTTT.

The rearrangement joins TRBV7-9 to TRBJ2-2, with D possibly called TRBD1 or TRBD2 (5 bases each). CDR3 size: 16 residues. V was clipped by 4 bases and J by 9 bases, with 21 bases between them. Germline CDR1 reads SEHNR; CDR2 reads FQNEAQ (reference sequence). The CDR3 DNA follows: TGTGCCAGCAGCTCCAAACCGGGACCGAGACTACGGGAGCTGTTTTTT. This translates into CASSSKPGPRLRELFF.

The chain joins TRBV28 to TRBJ1-5; 7 bases agree with TRBD1. Trimming cost V 4 bases and J 1 base; bases outside gene matches: 10. The V gene's germline CDR1 is MDHEN and CDR2 SYDVKM. CDR3 length equals 17 residues. In DNA form, the CDR3 reads TGTGCCAGCAGTTCTTATACGGACAGGAGAAGCAATCAGCCCCAGCATTTT. Protein: CASSSYTDRRSNQPQHF.

Many counts were recorded for this clonotype. The chain employs TRBV3-1 and TRBJ1-1; D remains ambiguous. Trimming removed 6 bases at V and 1 base at J, with 12 bases between. The CDR3 runs 14 residues. The germline V gene encodes CDR1 LGHDT and CDR2 YNNKEL (reference sequence). DNA of the CDR3: TGTGCCAGCAGTCTATCCCCAGGGAACACTGAAGCTTTCTTT. The encoded protein is CASSLSPGNTEAFF.

This chain uses TRBV7-3 with TRBJ1-6; 8 bases are shared with TRBD1. The V gene end was trimmed by 1 base and the J gene end by 10 bases; junction bases not matched to a gene: 6. CDR1 is SGHTA, CDR2 FQGTGA, per germline. The CDR3 is 15 residues long. CDR3 DNA sequence: TGTGCCAGCAGCTTAAACGGACAGGGACGATCACCCCTCCACTTT. Translated, it gives CASSLNGQGRSPLHF.

This clonotype was counted ten times or more. V gene TRBV14 combines with J gene TRBJ2-5; TRBD2 aligns across 7 bases. V was pared by 2 bases and J by 2 bases, with 5 bases of the junction left unmatched. CDR1 and CDR2 (germline): SGHDN, FVKESK. This CDR3 spans 15 amino acids. Here the CDR3 reads CASSQFGGRQETQYF. In nucleotides, the CDR3 is TGTGCCAGCAGCCAATTCGGCGGGAGACAAGAGACCCAGTACTTC.

This clonotype has only one observation. The CDR3 does not close with the conserved phenylalanine or tryptophan, likely indicating a read error. The chain has TRBV9 and TRBJ1-1, with 9 bases that match TRBD1. Germline CDR1 and CDR2: SGDLS and YYNGEE. The CDR3 is 17 residues long. The junction had 12 bases not matched to a gene; V was cut back by 4 bases and J by 2 bases. The CDR3 reads CASSSRTGESINTEAFL. CDR3 coding DNA: TGTGCCAGCAGCTCTAGGACAGGGGAGAGTATAAACACTGAAGCTTTCCTT.